The 17 T cell receptor beta chains below come from one sample, sequenced in a study of T cells in Graves' hyperthyroidism and ophthalmopathy. Amplification of TCR beta CDR3 regions was performed using RNA transcripts as template. An initial round of RT-PCR targeting the TCR CDR3 relied on the HTBI primer set. Each CDR3 protein gets one entry after TCRdb re-called the multiplex PCR reads with MiXCR. The table has roughly 500,000 distinct CDR3 sequences, roughly 50% seen once; the top ten hold around a fifth. Sequenced material: peripheral blood or thyroid tissue (not recorded which). The receptors were gathered from an adult woman with Graves' disease, either hyperthyroidism or ophthalmopathy (not recorded which).

This rearrangement joins TRBV10-3 to TRBJ2-5, with 9 bases matching TRBD2. Germline V gene lookup returns CDR1 ENHRY and CDR2 SYGVKD. Trimming took 4 bases from V and 4 from J; bases not matched to a gene: 22. This CDR3 spans 20 amino acids. The CDR3 nucleotides are TGTGCCATCAGTGCTAGAGATGAAGGGGTAGCGGGAGATGGGGGAGAGACCCAGTACTTC. Translated, it gives CAISARDEGVAGDGGETQYF.

In its sample, this clonotype was seen many times. This chain connects TRBV7-9 to TRBJ2-7; 9 nucleotides align to TRBD2. The CDR3 totals 14 residues. CDR1 is SEHNR and CDR2 is FQNEAQ in the germline V gene (reference sequence). V shed 3 bases, J shed 1 base, and the junction held 1 base outside the gene matches. CDR3 nucleotides: TGTGCCAGCAGCTTTACTAGCGGGTCCTACGAGCAGTACTTC. Its protein product is CASSFTSGSYEQYF. Supplemented by reference TRBV7-9 and TRBJ2-7, the full variable domain reads DTGVSQNPRHKITKRGQNVTFRCDPISEHNRLYWYRQTLGQGPEFLTYFQNEAQLEKSRLLSDRFSAERPKGSFSTLEIQRTEQGDSAMYLCASSFTSGSYEQYFGPGTRLTVT.

This clonotype has ten or more counts. The CDR3 loop is CSASLTAFGEQYF. Here the CDR3 DNA reads TGCAGTGCTAGTTTGACAGCCTTTGGTGAGCAGTACTTC. The chain employs TRBV20-1 and TRBJ2-7; perhaps TRBD1 as D (5 bases). The CDR3 extends over 13 amino acids. The V end was cut by 3 bases, the J end by 7 bases, with 16 bases between. Germline CDR1 and CDR2: DFQATT and SNEGSKA (reference sequence).

Many counts were recorded for this clonotype. This chain links TRBV10-3 with TRBJ2-7; D is possibly TRBD1 or TRBD2 (5 bases each). Germline loops: CDR1 ENHRY, CDR2 SYGVKD. The CDR3 has 13 residues. Trimming took off 7 bases at V and 2 bases at J, with 12 bases between the two ends. CDR3 nucleotide sequence: TGTGCCATCAACGGGGACCCTCCCTACGAGCAGTACTTC. This gives the protein CAINGDPPYEQYF.

This clonotype was counted only a few times. J is TRBJ2-1 and V is TRBV25-1; 8 nucleotides align to TRBD2. Germline CDR1 and CDR2: MGHDK and SYGVNS. This CDR3 is 13 amino acids long. V was clipped by 6 bases and J by 9 bases; unmatched bases: 7. The CDR3 sequence: CASREREIGEQFF. DNA of the CDR3: TGTGCCAGCAGAGAGCGGGAGATTGGTGAGCAGTTCTTC.

This clonotype was seen ten or more times. The chain links TRBV5-1 to TRBJ2-7; the match to TRBD1 covers 10 bases. Germline V lookup: CDR1 SGHRS, CDR2 YFSETQ. The CDR3 spans 14 residues. V lost 2 bases, J lost 6 bases, and 5 bases stayed unmatched. This CDR3 reads CASSLRDRGGEQYF. CDR3 nucleotides: TGCGCCAGCAGCTTAAGGGACAGGGGAGGCGAGCAGTACTTC.

The chain combines TRBV7-8 with TRBJ1-5; D not resolved. Trimming stripped 1 base from V and 0 bases from J, with 10 bases between. Germline V gene sequence: CDR1 SGHVS, CDR2 FQNEAQ. The length of the CDR3 is 16 residues. The CDR3 reads CASSLDSGFSNQPQHF. The DNA of the CDR3 is TGTGCCAGCAGCTTAGATTCGGGGTTTAGCAATCAGCCCCAGCATTTT.

DNA of the CDR3: TGCAGTGCTAGAGTTGCAGGAGGCAATCAGCCCCAGCATTTT. It encodes CSARVAGGNQPQHF. The rearrangement links TRBV20-1 to TRBJ1-5; no clear D gene. The CDR3 is made up of 14 amino acids. The germline gives CDR1 DFQATT, CDR2 SNEGSKA (reference sequence). The V and J ends lost 1 base and 2 bases respectively, with 9 bases between them.

This clonotype showed up just a few times. The J gene is TRBJ2-3, the V gene TRBV10-3; 11 nucleotides match TRBD2. This CDR3 is built from 15 residues. Germline CDR1 ENHRY, CDR2 SYGVKD. After removal of 6 bases from V and 2 bases from J, the junction contained 4 bases not matched to a gene. The CDR3, as DNA: TGTGCCATCAGCGAGACTAGCGGGGCCACAGATACGCAGTATTTT. Its translation: CAISETSGATDTQYF.

The chain couples TRBV7-9 to TRBJ2-7; 7 bases map to TRBD1. V was clipped by 0 bases and J by 6 bases; unmatched bases: 8. The CDR3 loop spans 15 amino acids. Germline CDR1 and CDR2: SEHNR and FQNEAQ (reference sequence). This chain's CDR3 is CASSLAPGQDGEQYF. DNA for the CDR3: TGTGCCAGCAGCTTAGCCCCCGGACAGGATGGCGAGCAGTACTTC.

The chain carries TRBV7-9 and TRBJ2-3; D perhaps matches TRBD2 (5 bases). V lost 5 bases and J 0 bases, leaving 12 bases between the germline ends. From germline, CDR1 is SEHNR and CDR2 FQNEAQ (reference sequence). The CDR3 extends over 15 amino acids. CDR3 in amino acids: CASSVTRPSTDTQYF. For the CDR3, the DNA is TGTGCCAGCAGCGTTACTAGACCTAGCACAGATACGCAGTATTTT.

The V and J genes are TRBV7-9 and TRBJ2-2; 7 bases match TRBD2. The germline gives CDR1 SEHNR, CDR2 FQNEAQ (reference sequence). The CDR3 spans 16 residues. V shed 3 bases, J shed 5 bases, and the junction held 9 bases outside the gene matches. The CDR3 DNA sequence: TGTGCCAGCAGCTTCGGGAGGTGCGCCTGTACCGGGGAGCTGTTTTTT. Translated, it gives CASSFGRCACTGELFF.

V is TRBV10-1 and J is TRBJ2-2, with D uncertain. The CDR3 extends over 15 amino acids. Trimming removed 8 bases at V and 0 bases at J, with 13 bases between. The germline CDR1 and CDR2 sequences are WNHNN and SYGVQD (reference sequence). CDR3 sequence: CASGPSHTNTGELFF. The CDR3 DNA is TGCGCCAGCGGACCCTCCCATACGAACACCGGGGAGCTGTTTTTT.

This chain links TRBV7-9 with TRBJ1-4; unclear D gene. The V end lost 4 bases, the J end lost 5 bases, and 11 bases lay between the germline ends. Germline CDR1 SEHNR, CDR2 FQNEAQ (reference sequence). The CDR3 totals 14 residues. The CDR3 coding sequence is TGTGCCAGCAGCTCCTTCGGGGAGAATGAAAAACTGTTTTTT. Translating gives CASSSFGENEKLFF.

The chain couples TRBV20-1 to TRBJ1-6; no clear D. CDR1 is DFQATT, CDR2 SNEGSKA, per germline (reference sequence). This CDR3 comprises 14 residues. V was cut by 3 bases and J by 5 bases, with 11 bases left in between. The CDR3 region is CSASALRDNSPLHF. The CDR3, as DNA: TGCAGTGCTAGTGCGTTGCGTGATAATTCACCCCTCCACTTT.

The V call is TRBV29-1, the J call TRBJ1-2, with 7 bases matching TRBD1. CDR3 length: 14 amino acids. V was pared by 2 bases and J by 2 bases, with 5 bases of the junction left unmatched. The germline gives CDR1 SQVTM, CDR2 ANQGSEA. The chain's CDR3 is CSVEIGGQNYGYTF. The CDR3 bases are TGCAGCGTTGAAATAGGGGGCCAAAACTATGGCTACACCTTC.

This clonotype was counted many times. J is TRBJ2-5 and V is TRBV7-3, with 8 positions matching TRBD1. There are 14 residues in the CDR3. J lost 5 bases, V lost 5 bases, and 7 bases had no gene match. Per germline, CDR1 SGHTA and CDR2 FQGTGA. CDR3 amino acids: CASSQGQDGETQYF. As DNA, the CDR3 is TGTGCCAGCAGCCAGGGACAGGATGGGGAGACCCAGTACTTC.